The 31 T cell receptor beta chains presented below share a single source sample, sequenced in a study of beta chain features in type 1 diabetes. General study results and limits: Moderate yet significant TCRB CDR3 shortening was seen in Type 1 diabetes patients in all four CD4+ subsets.

All of the isolated RNA was reverse transcribed, so expressed TCRB transcripts were sequenced. Method: immunoSEQ multiplex PCR; TCRdb's copy keeps in-frame clones and lacks some. The sample includes around 250,000 clones, approximately 13% seen only once; the top ten take roughly 0.019%. Which antigens these TCRs recognize remains unknown. Source material: naive CD4+ T cells from blood. Receptors originate from a man younger than 40 with type 1 diabetes.

This chain uses TRBV6-5 with TRBJ1-5; D is unclear. CDR3 size: 15 residues. V lost 2 bases and J 7 bases, leaving 15 bases between the germline ends. Germline V gives CDR1 MNHEY, CDR2 SVGAGI. The CDR3 sequence is CASSYRAGQGQPQHF. In DNA form, the CDR3 reads TGTGCCAGCAGTTACCGGGCGGGTCAAGGGCAGCCCCAGCATTTT.

The rearrangement links TRBV18 to TRBJ2-3; no firm D call. The ends were cut back, 3 bases at V and 2 bases at J, with 6 bases in the middle. Germline V gene sequence: CDR1 KGHSH, CDR2 LQKENI. The CDR3 consists of 13 residues. CDR3 DNA: TGTGCCAGCTCACCCAGTCACACAGATACGCAGTATTTT. As protein: CASSPSHTDTQYF.

The table lists this clone with many counts. This sequence joins TRBV7-2 and TRBJ2-4; 8 nucleotides align to TRBD2. The CDR3 extends over 14 amino acids. Germline CDR1 and CDR2: SGHTA and FQGNSA. J gave up 6 bases and V 7 bases, and 8 bases lay outside the gene matches. In DNA, the CDR3 is TGTGCCAGCACCCCTCGCGCGGGGGGAAACATTCAGTACTTC. Its protein is CASTPRAGGNIQYF. Filled out from reference TRBV7-2 and TRBJ2-4, the complete variable domain reads GAGVSQSPSNKVTEKGKDVELRCDPISGHTALYWYRQSLGQGLEFLIYFQGNSAPDKSGLPSDRFSAERTGGSVSTLTIQRTQQEDSAVYLCASTPRAGGNIQYFGAGTRLSVL.

The chain couples TRBV30 to TRBJ2-7, with 10 bases fitting TRBD2. This CDR3 region has 15 residues. Looked up from germline, CDR1 is GTSNPN and CDR2 is SVGIG (reference sequence). Trimming at V came to 4 bases and at J to 7 bases, leaving 13 bases not matched to a gene. This CDR3 reads CAWTNLAGDSGEQYF. CDR3 nucleotides: TGTGCCTGGACAAATCTAGCGGGAGATTCGGGGGAGCAGTACTTC. Complete variable domain (other parts from reference TRBV30 and TRBJ2-7): SQTIHQWPATLVQPVGSPLSLECTVEGTSNPNLYWYRQAAGRGLQLLFYSVGIGQISSEVPQNLSASRPQDRQFILSSKKLLLSDSGFYLCAWTNLAGDSGEQYFGPGTRLTVT.

The chain combines TRBV15 with TRBJ2-7, with 9 bases that match TRBD1. Germline loops: CDR1 LNHNV, CDR2 YYDKDF (reference sequence). The V and J ends lost 3 bases and 2 bases, in that order; junction bases with no gene match: 11. The CDR3 is 17 amino acids. Written as DNA, the CDR3 is TGTGCCACCAGCAGCCCTCGGGGACAGGGCTCACCCTACGAGCAGTACTTC. Translated: CATSSPRGQGSPYEQYF. The full variable domain, its missing parts supplied by reference TRBV15 and TRBJ2-7, is DAMVIQNPRYQVTQFGKPVTLSCSQTLNHNVMYWYQQKSSQAPKLLFHYYDKDFNNEADTPDNFQSRRPNTSFCFLDIRSPGLGDTAMYLCATSSPRGQGSPYEQYFGPGTRLTVT.

CDR3 bases: TGTGCCAGCAGAGTTAGCGGGGGGGCCGGAAATGAGCAGTTCTTC. Translated, it gives CASRVSGGAGNEQFF. The chain combines TRBV2 with TRBJ2-1; TRBD2 matches 11 bases. This CDR3 region has 15 residues. Germline CDR1 SNHLY, CDR2 FYNNEI. V dropped 6 bases and J dropped 7; count of bases not matched to a gene: 8.

This chain connects TRBV10-3 to TRBJ2-7; 11 positions match TRBD1. This CDR3 spans 12 amino acids. V lost 9 bases and J lost 7; bases outside the gene matches: 5. Germline CDR1 is ENHRY and CDR2 is SYGVKD. The CDR3: CAIGDRGMEQYF. The CDR3 DNA is TGTGCCATAGGGGACAGGGGGATGGAGCAGTACTTC.

The chain links TRBV5-1 to TRBJ2-7; TRBD2 matches at 10 bases. V was clipped by 4 bases and J by 6 bases; unmatched bases: 4. CDR1 is SGHRS and CDR2 is YFSETQ in the germline V gene. There are 13 residues in the CDR3. CDR3 loop: CASSLTSGREQYF. The CDR3, as DNA: TGCGCCAGCAGCCTGACTAGCGGGCGCGAGCAGTACTTC.

The chain employs TRBV11-3 and TRBJ1-1; the match to TRBD1 covers 8 bases. V dropped 5 bases and J dropped 4; count of bases not matched to a gene: 9. This CDR3 has 15 residues. CDR1 is SGHNT, CDR2 YENEEA, per germline. The CDR3 spells CASSGTGLSGTEAFF. CDR3 bases: TGTGCCAGCAGCGGGACAGGTCTTTCCGGCACTGAAGCTTTCTTT.

There are a few counts of this clone. The chain uses TRBV4-2 and TRBJ2-5; D might be TRBD1 (7 bases). Trimming removed 4 bases at V and 4 bases at J, with 16 bases between. Germline V lookup: CDR1 LGHNA, CDR2 YNFKEQ. This CDR3 is built from 15 residues. Written as DNA, the CDR3 is TGTGCCAGCAGCCCCCAAGGAGGGGGCGGAGAGACCCAGTACTTC. Translating gives CASSPQGGGGETQYF.

This clone has just a few counts. The chain couples TRBV30 to TRBJ2-3, with 7 bases identical to TRBD1. This CDR3 has 15 residues. Germline loops: CDR1 GTSNPN, CDR2 SVGIG (reference sequence). Losses at the gene ends were 4 bases for V and 2 bases for J; bases not matched to a gene: 9. CDR3 region: CAWTGAGGNTDTQYF. DNA for the CDR3: TGTGCCTGGACCGGAGCAGGGGGAAACACAGATACGCAGTATTTT.

The rearrangement joins TRBV25-1 to TRBJ1-5; D might be TRBD1 (6 bases). The CDR3 spans 13 residues. Germline loops: CDR1 MGHDK, CDR2 SYGVNS. V lost 4 bases and J 5 bases, leaving 9 bases between the germline ends. CDR3 protein: CASSAQGDQPQHF. DNA for the CDR3: TGTGCCAGCAGTGCACAGGGAGATCAGCCCCAGCATTTT.

This clone was seen more than once but under ten times. The rearrangement joins TRBV6-5 to TRBJ2-7; the match to TRBD1 covers 8 bases. The CDR3 spans 13 residues. Germline CDR1 MNHEY, CDR2 SVGAGI. The V segment lost 0 bases and the J segment 7 bases; nucleotides outside the gene matches: 2. CDR3 sequence (DNA): TGTGCCAGCAGTTACTCGGACAGGGAAGAGCAGTACTTC. This sequence encodes CASSYSDREEQYF.

The chain employs TRBV7-2 and TRBJ2-7, with D tentatively TRBD2 (6 bases). CDR1 and CDR2 (germline): SGHTA, FQGNSA. The CDR3 contains 15 residues. The germline V and J ends were trimmed by 1 base and 2 bases, with 12 bases remaining between them. The DNA of the CDR3 is TGTGCCAGCAGCTTAGGGAGGGGCCAAACCTACGAGCAGTACTTC. Residues: CASSLGRGQTYEQYF.

This clone was detected a few times. This chain joins TRBV2 and TRBJ2-2, with a tentative D call TRBD1 (6 bases). The CDR3 totals 14 residues. Germline assignment: CDR1 SNHLY and CDR2 FYNNEI. V dropped 5 bases and J dropped 6 bases, with 13 bases sitting between them. This CDR3 is CASSSLGAPGELFF. The CDR3 DNA sequence: TGTGCCAGCAGTTCCCTGGGGGCCCCCGGGGAGCTGTTTTTT. Complete variable domain (other parts from reference TRBV2 and TRBJ2-2): EPEVTQTPSHQVTQMGQEVILRCVPISNHLYFYWYRQILGQKVEFLVSFYNNEISEKSEIFDDQFSVERPDGSNFTLKIRSTKLEDSAMYFCASSSLGAPGELFFGEGSRLTVL.

This clone has just a few counts. The genes are TRBV4-2 and TRBJ1-4; 8 bases line up with TRBD1. Per germline, CDR1 LGHNA and CDR2 YNFKEQ. V shed 1 base and J 13 bases; nucleotides not matched to a gene: 14. This CDR3 has 16 residues. The CDR3, as DNA: TGTGCCAGCAGCCAAGCCGATCGGGACAGGCCTTTGGGACTGTTTTTT. It specifies CASSQADRDRPLGLFF.

This clone was counted only a few times. The J gene is TRBJ1-4, the V gene TRBV30, with 8 nucleotides matching TRBD1. With V trimmed by 1 base and J by 11 bases, 6 bases remained unmatched. Looked up from germline, CDR1 is GTSNPN and CDR2 is SVGIG (reference sequence). The CDR3 is 13 amino acids. The chain's CDR3 is CAWSAQGARKLFF. The DNA of the CDR3 is TGTGCCTGGAGTGCCCAGGGGGCTAGGAAACTGTTTTTT.

V gene TRBV19 combines with J gene TRBJ2-5, with D possibly being TRBD2 (5 bases). The germline V and J ends were trimmed by 7 bases and 5 bases, with 17 bases remaining between them. The CDR3 is 14 residues long. Germline-derived CDR1 and CDR2 are LNHDA and SQIVND (reference sequence). The CDR3 DNA sequence: TGTGCCAGTAATCTCGGAGGACTGTGGGAGACCCAGTACTTC. The encoded protein is CASNLGGLWETQYF.

The sample holds a few counts of this clone. CDR3 residues: CAWSRTGTTGLGRYTF. Written as DNA, the CDR3 is TGTGCCTGGAGCCGGACCGGGACAACCGGTCTCGGTCGCTACACCTTC. V usage is TRBV30 and J usage is TRBJ1-2; possible D gene TRBD1, 6 bases. Per germline, CDR1 GTSNPN and CDR2 SVGIG (reference sequence). CDR3 size: 16 residues. V was clipped by 3 bases and J by 9 bases, with 26 bases between them.

The gene calls are TRBV5-1 and TRBJ2-1; tentatively, D is TRBD1 (6 bases). Germline V gene lookup returns CDR1 SGHRS and CDR2 YFSETQ. V was shortened by 4 bases and J by 3 bases, with 8 bases between the two germline ends. The CDR3 length is 13 residues. The CDR3 bases are TGCGCCAGCAGCCAGGACAGCTACAATGAGCAGTTCTTC. Its protein is CASSQDSYNEQFF. The full variable domain, its missing parts supplied by reference TRBV5-1 and TRBJ2-1, is KAGVTQTPRYLIKTRGQQVTLSCSPISGHRSVSWYQQTPGQGLQFLFEYFSETQRNKGNFPGRFSGRQFSNSRSEMNVSTLELGDSALYLCASSQDSYNEQFFGPGTRLTVL.

This rearrangement joins TRBV6-5 to TRBJ2-7, with TRBD1 identical over 8 bases. J was trimmed by 5 bases and V by 4 bases; bases with no gene match: 7. CDR3 size: 14 residues. In germline, CDR1 is MNHEY, CDR2 SVGAGI. As DNA, the CDR3 is TGTGCCAGCAGTTCCTTGGGACAGGTAAACGAGCAGTACTTC. The encoded protein is CASSSLGQVNEQYF.

The gene calls are TRBV7-9 and TRBJ1-1; TRBD1 matches 11 bases. There are 16 residues in the CDR3. Germline trimming cut 5 bases from V and 4 bases from J; bases unmatched to any gene: 9. CDR1 is SEHNR, CDR2 FQNEAQ, per germline (reference sequence). The CDR3 nucleotides read TGTGCCAGCAGCCAACGGGACAGGGGGGGTGGCACTGAAGCTTTCTTT. It translates to CASSQRDRGGGTEAFF.

The sample holds a few counts of this clone. This sequence joins TRBV7-2 and TRBJ2-1; TRBD2 matches at 10 bases. Trimming took 1 base from V and 10 from J; bases not matched to a gene: 7. CDR1 is SGHTA, CDR2 FQGNSA, per germline. The CDR3 has 15 amino acids. CDR3: CASSLGLAGAWEQFF. As DNA, the CDR3 is TGTGCCAGCAGCTTAGGGCTAGCGGGAGCTTGGGAGCAGTTCTTC.

V gene TRBV30 combines with J gene TRBJ2-7; the D gene is possibly TRBD2 (6 bases). Looked up from germline, CDR1 is GTSNPN and CDR2 is SVGIG (reference sequence). The CDR3 spans 17 residues. V was trimmed by 2 bases and J by 0 bases, leaving 20 bases between them. The CDR3 reads CAWSSGRPGLSSYEQYF. The CDR3 DNA reads as TGTGCCTGGAGTTCTGGAAGACCGGGACTTTCCTCCTACGAGCAGTACTTC.

The chain uses TRBV7-9 and TRBJ1-5, with 12 bases fitting TRBD1. Germline V lookup: CDR1 SEHNR, CDR2 FQNEAQ (reference sequence). V was clipped by 8 bases and J by 7 bases; unmatched bases: 3. The CDR3 loop spans 13 amino acids. CDR3 nucleotide sequence: TGTGCCAGCGGGACAGGGGGCCCCCAGCCCCAGCATTTT. It translates to CASGTGGPQPQHF.

This clone was found a few times. This chain uses TRBV18 with TRBJ2-1; weak D call: TRBD1 (6 bases). CDR1 and CDR2 (germline): KGHSH, LQKENI. The V gene lost 6 bases and the J gene lost 5 bases, with 17 bases spanning the gap. CDR3 length equals 15 residues. CDR3 sequence reads: CASSALQGRDNEQFF. Here the CDR3 DNA reads TGTGCCAGCTCGGCACTCCAGGGGCGGGACAATGAGCAGTTCTTC.

The CDR3 loop is CASSFLTSYQETQYF. The CDR3 bases are TGTGCCAGCAGCTTCCTTACTAGCTACCAAGAGACCCAGTACTTC. The J gene is TRBJ2-5, the V gene TRBV11-2, with D possibly matching TRBD2 (6 bases). The germline CDR1 and CDR2 sequences are SGHAT and FQNNGV. The CDR3 sequence is 15 residues long. V was pared by 3 bases and J by 0 bases, with 11 bases between.

A few counts support this clone. The rearrangement uses TRBV19 and TRBJ2-7; 9 bases are shared with TRBD1. The CDR3 totals 13 residues. With 9 bases clipped from V and 3 bases from J, the junction kept 6 bases outside the gene matches. Looked up from germline, CDR1 is LNHDA and CDR2 is SQIVND (reference sequence). The CDR3 loop is CASGTGKFYEQYF. The CDR3 coding sequence is TGTGCCAGCGGGACAGGGAAGTTCTACGAGCAGTACTTC.

This chain joins TRBV5-4 and TRBJ2-1; tentatively, D is TRBD2 (6 bases). Germline V gene lookup returns CDR1 SGHNT and CDR2 YYREEE (reference sequence). Trimming removed 3 bases from V and 4 bases from J, with 20 bases in between. The CDR3 consists of 17 residues. DNA of the CDR3: TGTGCCAGCAGCTACGTTAGCGGAGCCACAGATTACAATGAGCAGTTCTTC. Amino acids: CASSYVSGATDYNEQFF.

This clone was recorded a few times. The chain links TRBV6-5 to TRBJ1-2; D gene unclear. The CDR3 totals 11 residues. Deletions cut 8 bases from V and 5 bases from J, with 9 bases between. Per germline, CDR1 MNHEY and CDR2 SVGAGI. The CDR3 sequence is CASSRGYGYTF. The CDR3 bases are TGTGCCAGCTCAAGAGGTTATGGCTACACCTTC.

This clone came up a few times. The junction differs from germline at one of its ends, possibly a read error. The chain carries TRBV7-7 and TRBJ2-5, with 7 bases lining up with TRBD2. The CDR3 loop spans 16 amino acids. Germline loops: CDR1 SSHAT, CDR2 FNYEAQ (reference sequence). CDR3 protein: CASSLGLAANQETQYF. Written as DNA, the CDR3 is TGTGCTAGCAGCTTAGGGCTAGCGGCTAACCAAGAGACCCAGTACTTC.